Shown below are 10 T cell receptor beta chains from a single sample sequenced in a study of control samples from healthy donors and cancer patients. Clones were sequenced by immunoSEQ multiplex PCR, and TCRdb holds only the in-frame ones, with some missing. The sample shows about 92,000 clones, approximately 78% of them seen only once. The sequenced sample was blood. The source of these receptors is a woman aged 55-69 years in good health.

This clone showed up just once. V is TRBV5-1 and J is TRBJ1-3; 7 positions match TRBD1. The CDR3 loop spans 15 amino acids. V gave up 4 bases and J gave up 3 bases; unmatched junction bases: 7. Germline CDR1 reads SGHRS; CDR2 reads YFSETQ. As DNA, the CDR3 is TGCGCCAGCAGCAACACCCAGGGGGATGGAAACACCATATATTTT. It specifies CASSNTQGDGNTIYF.

The chain recombines TRBV18 with TRBJ1-5; 7 positions agree with TRBD1. CDR3 length equals 16 residues. Germline-derived CDR1 and CDR2 are KGHSH and LQKENI. V trimming: 1 base; J trimming: 5 bases; junction bases outside the gene matches: 8. The CDR3 coding sequence is TGTGCCAGCTCACCACGCGGGCAGGGGGTCGATCAGCCCCAGCATTTT. This translates into CASSPRGQGVDQPQHF.

The J gene is TRBJ2-1, the V gene TRBV9, with D unresolved. Trimming took off 5 bases at V and 3 bases at J, with 12 bases between the two ends. The CDR3 sequence is 14 residues long. Germline values: CDR1 SGDLS, CDR2 YYNGEE. DNA of the CDR3: TGTGCCAGCAGTCTGAGTCCGGGCTACAATGAGCAGTTCTTC. Translated: CASSLSPGYNEQFF. Complete variable domain (other parts from reference TRBV9 and TRBJ2-1): DSGVTQTPKHLITATGQRVTLRCSPRSGDLSVYWYQQSLDQGLQFLIQYYNGEERAKGNILERFSAQQFPDLHSELNLSSLELGDSALYFCASSLSPGYNEQFFGPGTRLTVL.

This clone has only a few counts. The V gene is TRBV7-9, the J gene TRBJ1-4; no reliable D call. Looked up from germline, CDR1 is SEHNR and CDR2 is FQNEAQ (reference sequence). CDR3 size: 15 residues. The V and J ends lost 1 base and 5 bases respectively, with 11 bases between them. The CDR3 sequence is CASSLGLVGNEKLFF. The CDR3 DNA reads TGTGCCAGCAGCTTAGGTCTTGTAGGGAATGAAAAACTGTTTTTT.

This clone has a count of ten or more. The chain uses TRBV27 and TRBJ1-1; D unresolved. Germline V gene sequence: CDR1 MNHEY, CDR2 SMNVEV (reference sequence). Trimming stripped 5 bases from V and 1 base from J, with 11 bases between. The CDR3 totals 14 residues. CDR3 in DNA: TGTGCCAGCAGTGTTAGACCGGGGAACACTGAAGCTTTCTTT. Its translation: CASSVRPGNTEAFF.

V usage is TRBV5-1 and J usage is TRBJ2-7; 13 nucleotides match TRBD2. The J segment lost 11 bases and the V segment lost 4 bases, leaving 9 bases of the junction unmatched. CDR3 size: 14 residues. Germline-derived CDR1 and CDR2 are SGHRS and YFSETQ. The CDR3 loop reads CASSPGLAGEKEYF. CDR3 nucleotide sequence: TGCGCCAGCAGCCCCGGACTAGCGGGAGAAAAGGAGTACTTC.

The chain combines TRBV14 with TRBJ1-5, with 9 bases fitting TRBD1. There are 18 residues in the CDR3. The V gene's germline CDR1 is SGHDN and CDR2 FVKESK. V was clipped by 1 base and J by 2 bases; unmatched bases: 9. The DNA for the CDR3 is TGTGCCAGCAGCCAAGCGGACAGGGGAAATGGGGGCAATCAGCCCCAGCATTTT. It is translated as CASSQADRGNGGNQPQHF.

The gene calls are TRBV7-8 and TRBJ2-6; D call uncertain. The CDR3 runs to 15 residues. With 1 base removed from V and 4 bases from J, the gap between germline ends came to 8 bases. Germline V CDR1 and CDR2: SGHVS, FQNEAQ. The CDR3 coding sequence is TGTGCCAGCAGCTTAGGTACAACAGGGGCCAACGTCCTGACTTTC. Protein sequence: CASSLGTTGANVLTF.

Written as DNA, the CDR3 is TGTGCCAGTAGTATTGCGTTTCTCAATGAGCAGTTCTTC. Translation: CASSIAFLNEQFF. The rearrangement joins TRBV19 to TRBJ2-1; the D is unclear. Germline CDR1 reads LNHDA; CDR2 reads SQIVND (reference sequence). This CDR3 has 13 residues. V lost 3 bases and J lost 6, with 9 bases in between.

The V and J genes are TRBV14 and TRBJ1-1; no firm D call. Germline CDR1 SGHDN, CDR2 FVKESK. The CDR3 extends over 13 amino acids. Deletions cut 5 bases from V and 0 bases from J, with 7 bases between. The CDR3 sequence is CASSKGLNTEAFF. The CDR3, as DNA: TGTGCCAGCAGCAAAGGGCTGAACACTGAAGCTTTCTTT.